This note documents a single T cell receptor (beta chain) sequence. V was trimmed by 5 bases and J by 1 base, leaving 17 bases between them. The CDR3 extends over 17 amino acids. The germline gives CDR1 MGHRA, CDR2 YSYEKL. The source of the sample is a study of blood T cell repertoires in COVID-19. Study-level background: T cells, B-cell-depleted T cells, or PBMCs supplied cDNA or gDNA.

Only in-frame clones appear in the TCRdb table, and some are missing; sequencing was by immunoSEQ multiplex PCR. The data show about 180,000 clones, with 89% seen just once and 2% to 2.5% held by the top ten. Sequences were obtained from PBMCs or T cells enriched from blood (not recorded which). This chain uses TRBV4-1 with TRBJ2-2; D not certain. This TCR derives from a woman aged 40 to 50 with acute COVID-19. The CDR3 protein is CASSTRWAFWNTGELFF. The CDR3 DNA reads TGCGCCAGCAGCACCCGGTGGGCCTTTTGGAACACCGGGGAGCTGTTTTTT.